The entry below gives a single T cell receptor beta chain sequence along with its context. Antigen unknown. The source of the sample is a study of cytomegalovirus exposure and HLA in healthy donors. Study findings and constraints: Earlier analysis found most TCR beta V segments productive about 87% or about 30% of the time.

This CDR3 has 15 amino acids. V was pared by 6 bases and J by 5 bases, with 12 bases of the junction left unmatched. The V gene's germline CDR1 is LNHDA and CDR2 SQIVND (reference sequence). With 60 Vbeta and 13 Jbeta primers, the PCR was carried out. Original analysis: About 11 million of 75 million to 85 million unique TCR beta chains were shared, per a later count. The protocol was immunoSEQ multiplex PCR, while the TCRdb copy is restricted to in-frame clones and leaves out a portion. V, J and clone size reflect that table, while D and trimming were determined from the DNA. The sample has around 300,000 clones, 70% to 90% seen once.

This TCR derives from a woman under 30 in good health and CMV-seronegative. The chain recombines TRBV19 with TRBJ2-7, with TRBD1 identical over 8 bases. What was sequenced was PBMCs. The CDR3 sequence is CASSPGDRIIDEQYF. CDR3 bases: TGTGCCAGTAGCCCAGGGGACAGGATCATCGACGAGCAGTACTTC.